Listed below are T cell receptor beta chains from one sample, sequenced in a study of post-analysis software for immune sequencing data. Via MiXCR, TCRdb re-called the PCR reads, giving one row per CDR3 protein. There are more than 450,000 distinct CDR3 sequences in the sample; around 40% occur only once, and more than 1.5% lies in the top ten. Material for sequencing was blood. These receptors originate from a girl aged 5 to 17 with multiple sclerosis. Both conserved end residues are part of each CDR3. D genes are given only for firm matches. Not all rows give a size; the values are once, few, many and, for expanded clones, a class.

V: TRBV5-6
J: TRBJ1-2
size: few
D: NA
CDR3: CASSLLKGTSYGYTF
DNA: TGTGCCAGCAGCTTGTTAAAGGGAACGAGCTATGGCTACACCTTC

V: TRBV5-6
J: TRBJ2-1
size: NA
D: NA
CDR3: CASSLYGGTNNEQFF
DNA: TGTGCCAGCAGCTTGTATGGGGGCACCAACAATGAGCAGTTCTTC

V: TRBV5-1
J: TRBJ2-5
size: NA
D: TRBD2
CDR3: CASSSPTSGSTETQYF
DNA: TGCGCCAGCAGCTCCCCGACTAGCGGGAGTACGGAGACCCAGTACTTC

V: TRBV5-1
J: TRBJ1-2
size: few
D: NA
CDR3: CASSSEAYYGYTF
DNA: TGCGCCAGCAGCTCCGAAGCGTACTATGGCTACACCTTC

V: TRBV4-1
J: TRBJ1-2
size: NA
D: NA
CDR3: CASSQVTREAGRYTF
DNA: TGCGCCAGCAGCCAAGTGACCCGAGAGGCAGGGCGCTACACCTTC

V: TRBV11-3
J: TRBJ1-1
size: NA
D: TRBD1
CDR3: CASSWTGGSEAFF
DNA: TGTGCCAGCAGCTGGACAGGGGGCTCTGAAGCTTTCTTT

V: TRBV12-3/TRBV12-4
J: TRBJ1-1
size: NA
D: NA
CDR3: CASSFPYTEAFF
DNA: TGTGCCAGCAGTTTCCCATACACTGAAGCTTTCTTT

V: TRBV29-1
J: TRBJ2-7
size: NA
D: NA
CDR3: CSVGGFWGPLYEQYF
DNA: TGCAGCGTTGGAGGTTTTTGGGGACCCTTATACGAGCAGTACTTC

V: TRBV6-5
J: TRBJ2-1
size: NA
D: NA
CDR3: CASSPLDRSDYNEQFF
DNA: TGTGCCAGCAGTCCGCTGGACCGGTCGGACTACAATGAGCAGTTCTTC

V: TRBV20-1
J: TRBJ2-5
size: NA
D: NA
CDR3: CSARKGAETQYF
DNA: TGCAGTGCTAGAAAGGGAGCGGAGACCCAGTACTTC

V: TRBV5-4
J: TRBJ2-3
size: few
D: NA
CDR3: CASSLGGPLTDTQYF
DNA: TGTGCCAGCAGCTTGGGAGGGCCCCTCACAGATACGCAGTATTTT

V: TRBV7-4
J: TRBJ1-2
size: few
D: NA
CDR3: CASSLSTGSYGYTF
DNA: TGTGCCAGCAGCTTATCGACAGGCTCCTATGGCTACACCTTC

V: TRBV10-3
J: TRBJ2-7
size: few
D: NA
CDR3: CAISESGDEQYF
DNA: TGTGCCATCAGTGAGTCTGGGGACGAGCAGTACTTC

V: TRBV7-3
J: TRBJ2-1
size: NA
D: TRBD2
CDR3: CASSFFGGANEQFF
DNA: TGTGCCAGCAGCTTCTTCGGGGGGGCGAATGAGCAGTTCTTC

V: TRBV20-1
J: TRBJ1-4
size: NA
D: NA
CDR3: CSSRKGGLNEKLFF
DNA: TGCAGTTCTAGGAAAGGGGGACTCAATGAAAAACTGTTTTTT

V: TRBV11-2
J: TRBJ1-2
size: few
D: NA
CDR3: CASSVDGIYGYTF
DNA: TGTGCCAGCAGCGTAGACGGAATCTATGGCTACACCTTC

V: TRBV20-1
J: TRBJ2-3
size: few
D: NA
CDR3: CSAGRSPTDTQYF
DNA: TGCAGTGCCGGTCGGAGTCCCACAGATACGCAGTATTTT

V: TRBV6-5
J: TRBJ1-2
size: NA
D: NA
CDR3: CASSYGGLNYGYTF
DNA: TGTGCCAGCAGTTACGGGGGACTTAACTATGGCTACACCTTC

V: TRBV5-6
J: TRBJ1-5
size: NA
D: NA
CDR3: CASSLAGAGFNQPQHF
DNA: TGTGCCAGCAGCTTGGCTGGGGCAGGCTTCAATCAGCCCCAGCATTTT

V: TRBV7-9
J: TRBJ2-7
size: few
D: NA
CDR3: CASSLLGAVDEQYF
DNA: TGTGCCAGCAGCTTACTCGGGGCTGTGGACGAGCAGTACTTC

V: TRBV13
J: TRBJ1-2
size: NA
D: TRBD1
CDR3: CASSLEQGNGYTF
DNA: TGTGCCAGCAGCTTAGAACAGGGGAATGGCTACACCTTC

V: TRBV4-1
J: TRBJ1-6
size: NA
D: NA
CDR3: CASSQEPQSSYNSPLHF
DNA: TGCGCCAGCAGCCAAGAGCCTCAAAGCTCCTATAATTCACCCCTCCACTTT

V: TRBV20-1
J: TRBJ2-7
size: NA
D: NA
CDR3: CSAVSPAGPSYEQYF
DNA: TGCAGTGCCGTAAGCCCGGCAGGGCCCTCCTACGAGCAGTACTTC

V: TRBV11-3
J: TRBJ2-1
size: many
D: TRBD2
CDR3: CASSLGFLAGGHNEQFF
DNA: TGTGCCAGCAGCTTAGGCTTCCTAGCGGGAGGCCACAATGAGCAGTTCTTC

V: TRBV7-8
J: TRBJ2-1
size: NA
D: NA
CDR3: CASSLAPGLYNEQFF
DNA: TGTGCCAGCAGCTTAGCGCCAGGGCTATACAATGAGCAGTTCTTC

V: TRBV4-1
J: TRBJ1-2
size: few
D: TRBD1
CDR3: CASSQGDRGYTF
DNA: TGCGCCAGCAGCCAAGGGGACAGGGGGTACACCTTC

V: TRBV6-5
J: TRBJ2-2
size: NA
D: TRBD2
CDR3: CASSYRPSGVAGELFF
DNA: TGTGCCAGCAGTTACAGGCCTAGCGGGGTAGCCGGGGAGCTGTTTTTT

V: TRBV9
J: TRBJ2-7
size: NA
D: TRBD1
CDR3: CASSVGLRGTDHYEQYF
DNA: TGTGCCAGCAGCGTAGGTCTGAGGGGGACAGACCACTACGAGCAGTACTTC

V: TRBV11-3
J: TRBJ1-1
size: NA
D: TRBD1
CDR3: CASSISGTVNTEAFF
DNA: TGTGCCAGCAGCATCTCCGGGACAGTAAACACTGAAGCTTTCTTT

V: TRBV10-3
J: TRBJ1-6
size: NA
D: NA
CDR3: CAITEAGTGRSPLHF
DNA: TGTGCCATCACAGAGGCCGGGACCGGGCGTTCACCCCTCCACTTT

V: TRBV7-9
J: TRBJ2-3
size: few
D: NA
CDR3: CASSPASGEDTQYF
DNA: TGTGCCAGCAGCCCGGCAAGCGGCGAGGATACGCAGTATTTT

V: TRBV25-1
J: TRBJ2-5
size: few
D: NA
CDR3: CASSFGADGGQYF
DNA: TGTGCCAGCAGTTTCGGAGCCGATGGGGGCCAGTACTTC

V: TRBV20-1
J: TRBJ2-6
size: NA
D: TRBD1
CDR3: CSARDQGVLSGANVLTF
DNA: TGCAGTGCTAGAGATCAGGGGGTCCTCTCTGGGGCCAACGTCCTGACTTTC

V: TRBV4-2
J: TRBJ2-3
size: NA
D: NA
CDR3: CASSPGASTRADTQYF
DNA: TGTGCCAGCAGCCCAGGGGCGTCTACCCGGGCGGATACGCAGTATTTT

V: TRBV5-1
J: TRBJ2-7
size: few
D: TRBD1
CDR3: CASSLKWSGGSYEQYF
DNA: TGCGCCAGCAGCTTGAAATGGTCAGGGGGTTCCTACGAGCAGTACTTC

V: TRBV20-1
J: TRBJ1-2
size: few
D: NA
CDR3: CSASPGGYGYTF
DNA: TGCAGTGCTAGCCCGGGTGGTTATGGCTACACCTTC

V: TRBV5-1
J: TRBJ1-1
size: NA
D: TRBD1
CDR3: CASSSGQAGEAFF
DNA: TGCGCCAGCAGCTCGGGACAGGCTGGTGAAGCTTTCTTT

V: TRBV10-3
J: TRBJ2-7
size: NA
D: TRBD2
CDR3: CAIRTSGPGYEQYF
DNA: TGTGCCATCAGAACTAGCGGGCCGGGATACGAGCAGTACTTC

V: TRBV29-1
J: TRBJ2-7
size: NA
D: TRBD2
CDR3: CSVEDPLGLAGVEQYF
DNA: TGCAGCGTTGAAGATCCCTTGGGACTAGCGGGGGTCGAGCAGTACTTC

V: TRBV12-3/TRBV12-4
J: TRBJ2-3
size: few
D: TRBD2
CDR3: CASRLAGGRRDTQYF
DNA: TGTGCCAGCAGGCTGGCGGGGGGGCGCAGAGATACGCAGTATTTT

V: TRBV6-5
J: TRBJ2-3
size: NA
D: NA
CDR3: CASRGQRRVTNTQYF
DNA: TGTGCCAGCCGGGGTCAGCGGAGAGTTACAAATACGCAGTATTTT

V: TRBV18
J: TRBJ2-7
size: few
D: NA
CDR3: CASSPPPSLPYEQYF
DNA: TGTGCCAGCTCACCACCGCCCAGCCTCCCCTACGAGCAGTACTTC

V: TRBV4-1
J: TRBJ1-5
size: NA
D: NA
CDR3: CASSRGGRSLTGISNQPQHF
DNA: TGCGCCAGCAGCCGTGGTGGACGGAGTTTAACAGGGATCAGCAATCAGCCCCAGCATTTT